These 6 T cell receptor beta chains were sequenced from one sample in a study of T cell repertoires in cytomegalovirus infection. Their specific antigens are unknown. Via MiXCR, TCRdb re-called the reads, giving one row per CDR3 protein. The sample contains 900,000 to 950,000 distinct CDR3 sequences, around 32% of which appear only once. Here the sequenced sample was cultured CD8+ T cells from PBMCs, taken from culture after CMV antigen stimulation. The receptors derive from a human donor in good health (CMV status not recorded). Some clones in this sample may be carry-over from other donors' samples.

This clonotype was seen a few times. The gene calls are TRBV27 and TRBJ2-2; D is perhaps TRBD1 (5 bases). The germline V gene encodes CDR1 MNHEY and CDR2 SMNVEV (reference sequence). This CDR3 spans 14 amino acids. V lost 5 bases, J lost 1 base, and 8 bases lay in between. CDR3 nucleotides: TGTGCCAGCAGTCAGGGCAAGAACACCGGGGAGCTGTTTTTT. It codes for CASSQGKNTGELFF.

The V call is TRBV2, the J call TRBJ2-3, with 10 bases aligning to TRBD2. Trimming cost V 7 bases and J 1 base; bases outside gene matches: 8. The CDR3 loop spans 16 amino acids. Germline lookup yields CDR1 SNHLY and CDR2 FYNNEI. The CDR3 DNA follows: TGTGCCAGCATTGCCTTTCTAGCGGGGGGCACAGATACGCAGTATTTT. Its translation: CASIAFLAGGTDTQYF.

The table lists this clonotype with a count of one. The chain carries TRBV15 and TRBJ1-2; TRBD1 aligns across 9 bases. There are 13 residues in the CDR3. Germline values: CDR1 LNHNV, CDR2 YYDKDF (reference sequence). J was trimmed by 8 bases and V by 4 bases; bases with no gene match: 5. CDR3 in amino acids: CATSTGQGSGYTF. The DNA of the CDR3 is TGTGCCACCAGCACTGGACAGGGGAGCGGCTACACCTTC.

This clonotype has just a few counts. This chain uses TRBV20-1 with TRBJ2-1; D is unresolved. Looked up from germline, CDR1 is DFQATT and CDR2 is SNEGSKA (reference sequence). V was trimmed by 6 bases and J by 0 bases, leaving 15 bases between them. This CDR3 is built from 15 residues. CDR3 DNA sequence: TGCAGTGCCCCAGATCCCCAGTTCTCCTACAATGAGCAGTTCTTC. It yields the protein CSAPDPQFSYNEQFF.

The gene calls are TRBV11-3 and TRBJ2-1; D not certain. This CDR3 has 16 amino acids. Germline CDR1 reads SGHNT; CDR2 reads YENEEA. V was clipped by 5 bases and J by 0 bases, with 14 bases between them. CDR3 protein: CASSITALSSYNEQFF. The CDR3 DNA reads as TGTGCCAGCAGCATTACAGCCCTTAGCTCCTACAATGAGCAGTTCTTC.

A few counts support this clonotype. A junction end diverges from the germline sequence, so it may reflect a read error. The chain combines TRBV7-7 with TRBJ1-1; the match to TRBD1 covers 9 bases. Looked up from germline, CDR1 is SSHAT and CDR2 is FNYEAQ (reference sequence). The CDR3 covers 15 residues. The CDR3, as DNA: TGTGCTAGCAGCCCCTTGGGGACAGGGAACTCTGAAGCTTTCTTT. It is translated as CASSPLGTGNSEAFF. Drawing the rest from reference TRBV7-7 and TRBJ1-1, the complete variable domain is GAGVSQSPRYKVTKRGQDVTLRCDPISSHATLYWYQQALGQGPEFLTYFNYEAQPDKSGLPSDRFSAERPEGSISTLTIQRTEQRDSAMYRCASSPLGTGNSEAFFGQGTRLTVV.